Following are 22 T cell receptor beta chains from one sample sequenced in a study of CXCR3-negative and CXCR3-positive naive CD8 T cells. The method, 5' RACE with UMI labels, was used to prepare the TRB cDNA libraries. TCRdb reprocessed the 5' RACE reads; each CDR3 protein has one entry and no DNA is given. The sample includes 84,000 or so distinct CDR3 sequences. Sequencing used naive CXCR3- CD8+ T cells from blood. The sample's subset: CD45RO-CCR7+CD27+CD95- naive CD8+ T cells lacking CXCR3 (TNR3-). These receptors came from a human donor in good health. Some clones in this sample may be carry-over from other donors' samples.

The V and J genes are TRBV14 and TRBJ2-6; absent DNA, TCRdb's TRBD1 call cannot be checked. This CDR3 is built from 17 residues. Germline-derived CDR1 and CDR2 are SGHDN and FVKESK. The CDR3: CASSQMGESSGANVLTF.

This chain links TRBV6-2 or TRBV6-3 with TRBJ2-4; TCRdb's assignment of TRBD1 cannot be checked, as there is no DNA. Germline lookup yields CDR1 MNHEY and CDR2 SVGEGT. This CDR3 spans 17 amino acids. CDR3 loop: CASSSDPGDIAKNIQYF.

This chain's CDR3 is CSARPTGGEYNEQFF. This rearrangement joins TRBV20-1 to TRBJ2-1; the TCRdb call, TRBD1, lacks DNA for checking. Germline CDR1 is DFQATT and CDR2 is SNEGSKA (reference sequence). This CDR3 contains 15 residues.

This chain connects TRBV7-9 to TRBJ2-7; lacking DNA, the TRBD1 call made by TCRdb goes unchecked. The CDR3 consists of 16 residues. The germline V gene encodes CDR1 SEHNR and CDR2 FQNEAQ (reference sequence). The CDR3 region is CASSPSGTGPSYEQYF.

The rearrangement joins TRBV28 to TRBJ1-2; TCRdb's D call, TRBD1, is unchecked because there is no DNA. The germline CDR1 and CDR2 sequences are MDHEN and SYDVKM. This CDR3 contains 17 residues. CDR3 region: CASSPHLGTDPNYGYTF.

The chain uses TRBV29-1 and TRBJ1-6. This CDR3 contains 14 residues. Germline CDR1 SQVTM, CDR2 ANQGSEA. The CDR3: CSVDGGGDNSPLHF.

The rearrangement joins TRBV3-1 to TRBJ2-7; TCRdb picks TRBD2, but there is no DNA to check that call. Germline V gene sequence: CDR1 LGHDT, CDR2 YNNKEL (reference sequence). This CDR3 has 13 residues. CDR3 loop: CASSPTSGYEQYF.

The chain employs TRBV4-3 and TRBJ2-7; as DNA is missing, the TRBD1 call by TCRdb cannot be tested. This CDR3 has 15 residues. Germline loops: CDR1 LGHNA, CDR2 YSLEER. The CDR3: CASSHSRDRTYEQYF.

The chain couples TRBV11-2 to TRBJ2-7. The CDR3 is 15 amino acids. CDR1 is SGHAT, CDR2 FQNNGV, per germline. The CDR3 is CASSLEGSDSYEQYF.

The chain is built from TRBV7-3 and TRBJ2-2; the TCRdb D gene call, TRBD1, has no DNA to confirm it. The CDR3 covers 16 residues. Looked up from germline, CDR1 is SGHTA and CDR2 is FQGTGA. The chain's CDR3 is CASSLGPTSNTGELFF.

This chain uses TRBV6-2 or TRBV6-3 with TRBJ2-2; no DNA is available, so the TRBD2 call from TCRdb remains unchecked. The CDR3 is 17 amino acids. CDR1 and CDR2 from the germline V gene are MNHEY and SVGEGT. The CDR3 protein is CASSQLAGGPGTGELFF.

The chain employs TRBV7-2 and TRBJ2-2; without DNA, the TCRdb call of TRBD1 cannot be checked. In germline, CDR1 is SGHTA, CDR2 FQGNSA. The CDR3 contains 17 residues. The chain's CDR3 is CASSLALGGPGTGELFF.

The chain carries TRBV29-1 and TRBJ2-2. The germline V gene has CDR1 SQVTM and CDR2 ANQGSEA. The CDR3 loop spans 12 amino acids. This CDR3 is CSVEVVSGELFF.

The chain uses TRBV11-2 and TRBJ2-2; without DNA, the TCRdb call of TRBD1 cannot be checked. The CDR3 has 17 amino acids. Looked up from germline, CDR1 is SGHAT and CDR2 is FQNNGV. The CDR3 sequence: CASSSPRDTSNTGELFF.

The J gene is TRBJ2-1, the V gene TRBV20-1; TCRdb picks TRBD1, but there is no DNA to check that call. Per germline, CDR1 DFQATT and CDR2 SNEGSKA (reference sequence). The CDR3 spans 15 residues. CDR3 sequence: CSARTGDSSYNEQFF.

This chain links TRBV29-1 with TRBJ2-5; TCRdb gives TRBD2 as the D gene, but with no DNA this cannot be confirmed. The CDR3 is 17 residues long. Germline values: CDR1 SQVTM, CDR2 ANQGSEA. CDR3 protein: CSVDATSGKAVGETQYF.

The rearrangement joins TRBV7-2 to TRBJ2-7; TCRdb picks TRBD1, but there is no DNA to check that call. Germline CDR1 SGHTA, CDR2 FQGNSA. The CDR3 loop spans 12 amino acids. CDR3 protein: CASSFRGFEQYF. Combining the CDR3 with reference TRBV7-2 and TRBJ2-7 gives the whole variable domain GAGVSQSPSNKVTEKGKDVELRCDPISGHTALYWYRQSLGQGLEFLIYFQGNSAPDKSGLPSDRFSAERTGGSVSTLTIQRTQQEDSAVYLCASSFRGFEQYFGPGTRLTVT.

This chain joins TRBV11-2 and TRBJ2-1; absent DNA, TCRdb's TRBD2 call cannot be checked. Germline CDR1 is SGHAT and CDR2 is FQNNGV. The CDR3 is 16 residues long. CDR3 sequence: CASSLVFPLGYNEQFF.

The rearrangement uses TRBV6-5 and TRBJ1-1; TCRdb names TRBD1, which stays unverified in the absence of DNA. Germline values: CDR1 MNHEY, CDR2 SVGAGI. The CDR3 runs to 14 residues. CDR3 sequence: CASSHPLMNTEAFF.

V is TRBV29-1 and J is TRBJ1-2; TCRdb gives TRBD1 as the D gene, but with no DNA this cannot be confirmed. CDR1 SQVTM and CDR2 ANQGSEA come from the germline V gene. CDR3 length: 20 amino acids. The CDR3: CSVEDHLATGGFLANYGYTF.

CDR3 amino acids: CASRHRVRKTQYF. This rearrangement joins TRBV12-3 or TRBV12-4 to TRBJ2-5. The CDR3 has 13 amino acids.

The CDR3: CASSLVGENYEQYF. This chain connects TRBV7-8 to TRBJ2-7. This CDR3 has 14 amino acids. Germline V lookup: CDR1 SGHVS, CDR2 FQNEAQ.